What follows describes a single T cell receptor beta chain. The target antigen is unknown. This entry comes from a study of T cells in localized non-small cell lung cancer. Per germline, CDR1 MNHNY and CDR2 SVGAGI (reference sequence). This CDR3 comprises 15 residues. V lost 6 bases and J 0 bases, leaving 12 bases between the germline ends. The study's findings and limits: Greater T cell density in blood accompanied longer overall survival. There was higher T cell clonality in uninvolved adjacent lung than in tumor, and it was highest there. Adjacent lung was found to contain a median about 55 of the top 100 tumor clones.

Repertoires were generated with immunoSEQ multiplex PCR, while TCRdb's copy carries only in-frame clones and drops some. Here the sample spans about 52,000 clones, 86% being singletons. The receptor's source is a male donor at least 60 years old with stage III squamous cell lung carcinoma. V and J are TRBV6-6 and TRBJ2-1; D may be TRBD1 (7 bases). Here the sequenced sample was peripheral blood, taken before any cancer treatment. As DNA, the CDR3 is TGTGCCAGCAGGCGGGACAGCGCCTCCTACAATGAGCAGTTCTTC. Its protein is CASRRDSASYNEQFF.